This record concerns one T cell receptor beta chain sequence. The table lists this clonotype with many counts. Its specific antigen is unknown. Base quality data are lacking; no much larger clone is found one base away. These data belong to a study of neurological immune-mediated disorders (dated by TCRdb to about 2019). Looking at the study overall: Among the 35 or so multiple sclerosis patients, 31 had relapsing-remitting MS and 3 had secondary progressive MS. Peripheral blood TCR-beta repertoires from patients with HTLV-I-associated myelopathy (HAM/TSP), patients with multiple sclerosis, and healthy controls were compared in the study using UMI-based sequencing. Longitudinal samples, technical triplicates and paired sorted CD4+ and CD8+ T-cell subsets, alongside PBMC samples, were included among the approximately 110 TCR-beta libraries. The cohort included 60 to 75 subjects: around 15 with HAM/TSP, some 35 with multiple sclerosis, and 20 healthy controls. The investigation overall reported the following: TCR clonal expansion was highest in HAM/TSP patients and lowest in MS patients, with MS patients falling below even healthy controls. The MS cluster showed no association with clinical or MRI features, and the authors stated that larger cohorts are needed. Phylogenetic analysis grouped repertoires from 18 of 34 MS patients into a cluster of related CDR3 sequences, suggesting a possible repertoire-level signature. No identical CDR3 amino acid sequences were found to be shared among expanded clones across subjects, suggesting that TCR-beta repertoires were private in all groups.

cDNA was synthesized by template-switch 5'RACE using a primer carrying a 10-nucleotide random unique molecular identifier by which each TCR transcript was tagged. Every sequencing run yielded over 180 million TCR-beta sequences covering 15-18 subjects. The RNeasy kit was used to extract total RNA. Using the KAPA Real-time Library Amplification kit, TCR-beta VDJ regions were amplified with primers for the TCR constant region and the 5'RACE anchor. Sample indexes and Illumina adaptors were added in a first PCR, after which library yield was increased in a second PCR. After purification with Ampure beads, the TCR product of roughly 650 bp was size-selected on a 2% E-gel SizeSelection system. Before pooling, library quality was assessed on a Bioanalyzer, concentration was determined with Qubit, and library quantification was performed with the Kapa Library Quantification kit. An Illumina HiSeq 2500 sequenced the libraries paired-end 2 x 150 bp. To increase sequence diversity, about 25-30% phiX was spiked into each library pool. From the authors' description of their analysis: The quality-filtered reads were processed with the UMI-based MiGEC pipeline, whose error correction step removed more than 75% of the raw TCR sequences. VDJ genes were aligned to IMGT germline references, and each clonotype was defined by a unique CDR3 amino acid sequence together with V-J genes. VDJtools evaluated clonal expansion, Shannon diversity and CDR3 relatedness (CalcPairwiseDistances, ClusterSamples); CLCbio workbench built phylogenetic trees. Using coefficient-of-variation modelling across technical triplicates, the study counted a clone as expanded if it had at least 8 unique UMIs. The public reads were run again by TCRdb, first through fastp at Q25 and then through MiXCR, and only productive beta chains were kept. Each CDR3 protein gets just one entry, which takes the most common genes and DNA from the rows behind it. The V and J calls reflect TCRdb's pipeline rather than the authors' work. Present in this sample are about 25,000 distinct CDR3 sequences, about 3.5% of which were seen just once. Less than 9% of the sample is in the top ten clones.

For the unsorted PBMC libraries, 2 million PBMCs were stored in RNAlater at -80 degrees C until RNA extraction and were used to generate the libraries. The multiple sclerosis patients were enrolled in a US clinical protocol that used magnetic resonance imaging to evaluate disease progression. PBMCs were separated from peripheral blood using Ficoll-Hypaque density gradient centrifugation and then cryopreserved in liquid nitrogen. The CDR3 sequence holds 15 residues, the cysteine and phenylalanine included. Only the CDR3 portion is preserved as DNA: 45 bases, with reading frame beginning at the first base. V is cut by 0 bases and J by 0 bases, and the space between the germline ends is 10 bases. Based on the germline V gene, the CDR1 and CDR2 sequences are SGDLS and YYNGEE.

The clonotype originates from a woman younger than 45 with multiple sclerosis. Sequencing was carried out using PBMCs. The rearranged chain carries TRBV9 and TRBJ2-7; the D gene is perhaps TRBD1, on 5 matching bases. This receptor carries the CDR3 CASSVGGGYSYEQYF. The DNA is TGTGCCAGCAGCGTAGGGGGCGGATACTCCTACGAGCAGTACTTC.